Each of the 15 T cell receptor beta chains below was sequenced from the same sample in a study of regulatory T cells in long-lasting Graves disease (dated by TCRdb to 2020 to 2022). The time point label on this specimen signifies: newly diagnosed GD, antithyroid drugs for less than 3 months. RNA was extracted from PBMCs in TRIzol for both TCR sequencing and RNA sequencing. Library preparation used multiplex PCR. These reads were obtained on an Illumina HiSeq 4000. CDR3 regions were amplified by Arm-PCR with iRepertoire HTBI primers to construct TCR beta libraries. TCRdb reanalyzed the raw reads on its own, using fastp at Q25 for trimming and MiXCR for clone calling, and kept in-frame beta chains. Merged by CDR3 protein, the rows form single entries marked with the most common genes and DNA. A total of some 400,000 distinct CDR3 sequences appear in this sample, about 15% of them only once. Of the sample, 16% falls within the top ten clones.

The same sample was also used in a study of T cells in Graves' hyperthyroidism and ophthalmopathy.

The input for sequencing was peripheral blood mononuclear cells (PBMCs), taken at new diagnosis, from a patient treated with antithyroid drugs. The receptor set was obtained from a woman in her thirties with Graves disease. Donor details come from another sample of the same person, matched by shared clones.

This clonotype was seen repeatedly, ten times or more. The chain uses TRBV12-3 or TRBV12-4 and TRBJ2-1; 8 nucleotides agree with TRBD1. Germline trimming cut 7 bases from V and 11 bases from J; bases unmatched to any gene: 16. CDR3 length: 15 residues. The chain's CDR3 is CASTTQQGGLVKQFF. Written as DNA, the CDR3 is TGTGCCAGCACTACCCAACAGGGGGGTTTGGTGAAGCAGTTCTTC.

This clonotype was recorded at least ten times. J is TRBJ2-7 and V is TRBV11-1; TRBD1 might be the D (8 bases). Germline assignment: CDR1 SGHAT and CDR2 FQDESV (reference sequence). The CDR3 consists of 16 residues. V was clipped by 6 bases and J by 2 bases, with 20 bases between them. CDR3 sequence (DNA): TGTGCCAGCAGTCACGGACAGGGACTATCCGCCTACGAGCAGTACTTC. It translates to CASSHGQGLSAYEQYF. The entire variable domain, with the rest obtained from reference TRBV11-1 and TRBJ2-7, is as follows: EAEVAQSPRYKITEKSQAVAFWCDPISGHATLYWYRQILGQGPELLVQFQDESVVDDSQLPKDRFSAERLKGVDSTLKIQPAELGDSAMYLCASSHGQGLSAYEQYFGPGTRLTVT.

Concerning this clonotype itself: One base away lies a much larger clone, so this may be a sequencing read error. The V and J genes are TRBV2 and TRBJ2-1, with 15 nucleotides matching TRBD2. The CDR3 contains 19 residues. The ends lost 6 bases at V and 5 bases at J; junction bases unmatched: 14. The germline V gene has CDR1 SNHLY and CDR2 FYNNEI. CDR3 nucleotides: TGTGCCAGCAGCTTGATGGGACTAGCGGGAGGACCGGCCCACAATGAGCAGTTCTTC. This gives the protein CASSLMGLAGGPAHNEQFF. Full variable domain (missing parts from reference TRBV2 and TRBJ2-1): EPEVTQTPSHQVTQMGQEVILRCVPISNHLYFYWYRQILGQKVEFLVSFYNNEISEKSEIFDDQFSVERPDGSNFTLKIRSTKLEDSAMYFCASSLMGLAGGPAHNEQFFGPGTRLTVL.

This clonotype was detected many times. This chain joins TRBV3-1 and TRBJ2-2; 7 nucleotides line up with TRBD1. This CDR3 is built from 18 residues. Germline V gene data show CDR1 as LGHDT and CDR2 as YNNKEL (reference sequence). J gave up 3 bases and V 0 bases, and 10 bases lay outside the gene matches. CDR3 in amino acids: CASSQDPLGGPDTGELFF. The CDR3 bases are TGTGCCAGCAGCCAAGACCCTCTAGGGGGCCCGGACACCGGGGAGCTGTTTTTT. Drawing the rest from reference TRBV3-1 and TRBJ2-2, the complete variable domain is DTAVSQTPKYLVTQMGNDKSIKCEQNLGHDTMYWYKQDSKKFLKIMFSYNNKELIINETVPNRFSPKSPDKAHLNLHINSLELGDSAVYFCASSQDPLGGPDTGELFFGEGSRLTVL.

The rearrangement links TRBV25-1 to TRBJ2-7; the D is unclear. From germline, CDR1 is MGHDK and CDR2 SYGVNS. The CDR3 extends over 16 amino acids. Trimming stripped 1 base from V and 3 bases from J, with 16 bases between. The CDR3, as DNA: TGTGCCAGCAGTGAATTCAGTTCTATAGGGCTCTACGAGCAGTACTTC. It codes for CASSEFSSIGLYEQYF.

This clonotype was recorded many times. The chain has TRBV28 and TRBJ1-5; D is ambiguous. The CDR3 consists of 15 residues. V was trimmed by 2 bases and J by 4 bases, leaving 12 bases between them. The germline V gene has CDR1 MDHEN and CDR2 SYDVKM. CDR3 residues: CASSLGLGGNQPQHF. CDR3 in DNA: TGTGCCAGCAGTTTAGGCTTAGGTGGGAATCAGCCCCAGCATTTT. The full variable domain, rest sourced from reference TRBV28 and TRBJ1-5, is DVKVTQSSRYLVKRTGEKVFLECVQDMDHENMFWYRQDPGLGLRLIYFSYDVKMKEKGDIPEGYSVSREKKERFSLILESASTNQTSMYLCASSLGLGGNQPQHFGDGTRLSIL.

This clonotype was seen repeatedly, ten times or more. The CDR3 reads CSVASGRAPWETQYF. The CDR3 nucleotides read TGCAGCGTGGCTAGCGGGAGGGCCCCTTGGGAGACCCAGTACTTC. This chain uses TRBV29-1 with TRBJ2-5; 12 bases agree with TRBD2. This CDR3 region has 15 residues. Germline V gene sequence: CDR1 SQVTM, CDR2 ANQGSEA. V lost 6 bases and J lost 5; bases outside the gene matches: 10.

As to this clonotype: With a much larger clone just one base away, this may be a read error. V and J are TRBV7-2 and TRBJ2-5, with TRBD2 as a possible D gene (5 bases). CDR3 length: 13 residues. CDR1 and CDR2 (germline): SGHTA, FQGNSA. The ends were cut back, 2 bases at V and 9 bases at J, with 13 bases in the middle. CDR3 DNA sequence: TGTGCCAGCAGCTTAACGAGGGCTCGGGCCCAGTACTTC. Translated: CASSLTRARAQYF.

This clonotype was counted ten times or more. The J gene is TRBJ2-7, the V gene TRBV20-1, with D possibly matching TRBD2 (6 bases). V dropped 1 base and J dropped 4 bases, with 23 bases sitting between them. Germline CDR1 reads DFQATT; CDR2 reads SNEGSKA (reference sequence). The CDR3 spans 17 residues. The DNA for the CDR3 is TGCAGTGCTAGAGCCCTCAGGGCTAGCGTATTAGTTTACGAGCAGTACTTC. It is translated as CSARALRASVLVYEQYF.

This sequence joins TRBV5-6 and TRBJ2-1; 11 nucleotides match TRBD2. In germline, CDR1 is SGHDT, CDR2 YYEEEE. Germline trimming cut 4 bases from V and 7 bases from J; bases unmatched to any gene: 16. The CDR3 runs 18 residues. The CDR3 coding sequence is TGTGCCAGCAGCCCGGCATGGAAAATAGCGGGAGGGCCTAATGAGCAGTTCTTC. It yields the protein CASSPAWKIAGGPNEQFF.

As regards this clonotype: Being one base from a much bigger clone, this may be a read error. The chain employs TRBV19 and TRBJ1-1; a weak D match, TRBD1 (5 bases). This CDR3 region has 16 residues. Germline CDR1 is LNHDA and CDR2 is SQIVND (reference sequence). The V end lost 7 bases, the J end lost 1 base, and 19 bases lay between the germline ends. CDR3 nucleotides: TGTGCCAGTACCTACGGCTCAGGGCTCAGGAACACTGAAGCTTTCTTT. This translates into CASTYGSGLRNTEAFF.

This clonotype has ten or more counts. J is TRBJ2-7 and V is TRBV5-1, with TRBD1 identical over 7 bases. V lost 2 bases and J lost 2; bases outside the gene matches: 4. Germline CDR1 reads SGHRS; CDR2 reads YFSETQ. The CDR3 is 14 residues long. The CDR3 DNA sequence: TGCGCCAGCAGCTTACCAGGGGGAACCTACGAGCAGTACTTC. As protein: CASSLPGGTYEQYF. The complete variable domain, with remaining parts taken from reference TRBV5-1 and TRBJ2-7, reads KAGVTQTPRYLIKTRGQQVTLSCSPISGHRSVSWYQQTPGQGLQFLFEYFSETQRNKGNFPGRFSGRQFSNSRSEMNVSTLELGDSALYLCASSLPGGTYEQYFGPGTRLTVT.

With regard to this clonotype: Given a much more abundant clone one base away, this may be a read error. This rearrangement joins TRBV12-3 or TRBV12-4 to TRBJ2-3; D gene uncertain. The CDR3 runs 14 residues. Here the CDR3 DNA reads TGTGCCGGCAGTTTACAAGCGCCCACAGATACGCAGTATTTT. The encoded protein is CAGSLQAPTDTQYF.

This clonotype was observed at least ten times. The chain recombines TRBV12-3 or TRBV12-4 with TRBJ2-5, with 8 bases matching TRBD1. CDR3 length: 19 amino acids. The ends lost 5 bases at V and 0 bases at J; junction bases unmatched: 17. CDR3 sequence reads: CASSTPLGQGLPYQETQYF. For the CDR3, the DNA is TGTGCCAGCAGTACCCCACTAGGACAGGGTTTGCCTTACCAAGAGACCCAGTACTTC.

CDR3: CASGRGGRFSGANVLTF. CDR3 coding DNA: TGTGCCAGCGGCCGTGGCGGGAGATTCTCTGGGGCCAACGTCCTGACTTTC. The gene calls are TRBV3-1 and TRBJ2-6, with 7 bases fitting TRBD2. V shed 8 bases and J 0 bases; nucleotides not matched to a gene: 10. Germline V lookup: CDR1 LGHDT, CDR2 YNNKEL (reference sequence). The length of the CDR3 is 17 residues.